This paragraph covers one TCR beta chain sequence. The method was immunoSEQ multiplex PCR; TCRdb's version includes in-frame clones alone and lacks a portion of them. The profile shows 90,000 or so clones, about nine tenths of them singletons. This entry belongs to a study of blood T cell repertoires in COVID-19. Looked up from germline, CDR1 is MNHEY and CDR2 is SVGAGI. This CDR3 has 15 residues. The trim removed 7 bases at V and 3 bases at J, leaving 5 bases unmatched. The clonotype originates from a woman aged 70 to 79 with acute or convalescent COVID-19. Sequencing used peripheral blood. V is TRBV6-5 and J is TRBJ2-5; TRBD2 matches 13 bases. The CDR3, as DNA: TGTGCCAGCAAACTAGCGGGGGGGCTTGAAGAGACCCAGTACTTC. This encodes CASKLAGGLEETQYF.